This passage covers 27 T cell receptor beta chains from one sample sequenced in a study of cytomegalovirus exposure and HLA in healthy donors. PCR used 60 Vbeta primers and 13 Jbeta primers. The protocol was immunoSEQ multiplex PCR, while the TCRdb copy is restricted to in-frame clones and leaves out a portion. The top ten hold 6% to 8% of the sample, which has some 95,000 clones, around 80% seen once. Source material: PBMCs. These receptors were taken from a man aged 25-40 years in good health and CMV-seronegative.

The V and J genes are TRBV25-1 and TRBJ2-5, with a possible D match to TRBD1 (5 bases). CDR1 and CDR2 from the germline V gene are MGHDK and SYGVNS. Trimming pared 5 bases from V and 0 bases from J, leaving 10 bases between. The CDR3 is made up of 14 amino acids. In DNA form, the CDR3 reads TGTGCCAGCAGTCCCAGGACAAACCAAGAGACCCAGTACTTC. Its translation is CASSPRTNQETQYF.

The chain carries TRBV19 and TRBJ1-2; D gene unclear. CDR1 and CDR2 (germline): LNHDA, SQIVND (reference sequence). The CDR3 loop spans 14 amino acids. V lost 2 bases and J lost 5, with 12 bases in between. The CDR3 here is CASSINGKRYGYTF. In nucleotides, the CDR3 is TGTGCCAGTAGTATAAACGGCAAGAGGTATGGCTACACCTTC.

The rearrangement links TRBV15 to TRBJ1-1, with D perhaps matching TRBD1 (6 bases). V lost 11 bases, J lost 5 bases, and 24 bases lay in between. CDR3 length: 15 residues. Per the germline V gene, CDR1 is LNHNV and CDR2 is YYDKDF (reference sequence). CDR3 coding DNA: TGTGCCGCGGAACAGATGGGCAGGGGCGGAACTGAAGCTTTCTTT. It specifies CAAEQMGRGGTEAFF.

The table lists this clone with a count of one. The J gene is TRBJ1-6, the V gene TRBV7-2; D is possibly TRBD1 (6 bases). The germline CDR1 and CDR2 sequences are SGHTA and FQGNSA. The CDR3 covers 16 residues. The V and J ends lost 7 bases and 9 bases respectively, with 22 bases between them. CDR3 region: CASTPWGGGESSPLHF. DNA of the CDR3: TGTGCCAGCACCCCATGGGGAGGGGGGGAGAGTTCACCCCTCCACTTT.

The V gene is TRBV7-2, the J gene TRBJ2-3; maybe TRBD2 (6 bases). Trimming took off 2 bases at V and 3 bases at J, with 12 bases between the two ends. The CDR3 is 15 amino acids. Germline assignment: CDR1 SGHTA and CDR2 FQGNSA. The DNA of the CDR3 is TGTGCCAGCAGCTTATCGCGGGGTGGGACAGATACGCAGTATTTT. It is translated as CASSLSRGGTDTQYF.

This clone showed up many times. The V gene is TRBV7-9, the J gene TRBJ1-5, with TRBD1 as a possible D gene (5 bases). This CDR3 is 15 amino acids long. In germline, CDR1 is SEHNR, CDR2 FQNEAQ (reference sequence). Between the trimmed V and J ends, which lost 2 bases and 2 bases, there was a span of 10 bases. Here the CDR3 DNA reads TGTGCCAGCAGCTTACCGGGGGACGGCAATCAGCCCCAGCATTTT. Residues: CASSLPGDGNQPQHF.

The V gene is TRBV7-6, the J gene TRBJ2-7, with a tentative D call TRBD1 (6 bases). V was clipped by 5 bases and J by 1 base, with 12 bases between them. Per germline, CDR1 SGHVS and CDR2 FNYEAQ. The CDR3 sequence is 14 residues long. The CDR3 DNA follows: TGTGCCAGCAGCGAGGACAGCATATCCTACGAGCAGTACTTC. Its translation is CASSEDSISYEQYF.

The gene calls are TRBV7-3 and TRBJ2-2, with 11 bases that match TRBD2. CDR3 length: 17 residues. In germline, CDR1 is SGHTA, CDR2 FQGTGA. With 2 bases clipped from V and 5 bases from J, the junction kept 7 bases outside the gene matches. The CDR3 DNA is TGTGCCAGCAGCTTAGGTCTGGCTAGCGGGGGGACCGGGGAGCTGTTTTTT. This sequence encodes CASSLGLASGGTGELFF.

The V call is TRBV5-8, the J call TRBJ2-3; D remains unclear. Trimming shortened V by 0 bases and J by 4 bases, and 12 bases separated the two germline ends. The CDR3 contains 15 residues. Germline V gives CDR1 SGHTS, CDR2 YDEGEE. The CDR3 is CASSLGRHPPDTQYF. CDR3 in DNA: TGTGCCAGCAGCTTGGGCCGACATCCTCCAGATACGCAGTATTTT.

The chain recombines TRBV15 with TRBJ2-1; TRBD1 matches at 7 bases. With V trimmed by 3 bases and J by 1 base, 3 bases remained unmatched. The CDR3 runs 15 residues. CDR1 and CDR2 from the germline V gene are LNHNV and YYDKDF (reference sequence). CDR3 in amino acids: CATSSTGASYNEQFF. As DNA, the CDR3 is TGTGCCACCAGCAGTACAGGGGCATCCTACAATGAGCAGTTCTTC. Together with reference TRBV15 and TRBJ2-1, the CDR3 gives the full variable domain: DAMVIQNPRYQVTQFGKPVTLSCSQTLNHNVMYWYQQKSSQAPKLLFHYYDKDFNNEADTPDNFQSRRPNTSFCFLDIRSPGLGDTAMYLCATSSTGASYNEQFFGPGTRLTVL.

This chain links TRBV25-1 with TRBJ2-5; 7 positions match TRBD2. The better agreement between TRBJ2-7 and the DNA end casts doubt on the J call. Germline V lookup: CDR1 MGHDK, CDR2 SYGVNS. CDR3 length: 16 residues. The CDR3 DNA follows: TGTGCCAGCAGTGATCCTGGGACTACTTTTTCCTACGAGCAGTACTTC. Protein product: CASSDPGTTFSYEQYF.

This chain links TRBV28 with TRBJ1-2, with 8 bases aligning to TRBD1. Germline V CDR1 and CDR2: MDHEN, SYDVKM. V lost 2 bases and J lost 6; bases outside the gene matches: 5. The CDR3 runs to 14 residues. The CDR3 nucleotides read TGTGCCAGCAGTTTACGGACAGGGCCGGATGGCTACACCTTC. Translating gives CASSLRTGPDGYTF.

The table lists this clone with a count of one. This chain joins TRBV6-1 and TRBJ2-7, with 15 nucleotides matching TRBD2. There are 18 residues in the CDR3. The germline CDR1 and CDR2 sequences are MNHNS and SASEGT. J lost 0 bases, V lost 3 bases, and 6 bases had no gene match. The DNA for the CDR3 is TGTGCCAGCAGTGACCTGGGACTAGCGGGAGGCGGCTCCTACGAGCAGTACTTC. This encodes CASSDLGLAGGGSYEQYF.

CDR3 nucleotide sequence: TGCGCCAGCCCCGCCGACGGGACAGGGCCCGCCGCCTCGGGCAATCAGCCCCAGCATTTT. It codes for CASPADGTGPAASGNQPQHF. The rearrangement uses TRBV10-1 and TRBJ1-5, with 9 positions matching TRBD1. Germline assignment: CDR1 WNHNN and CDR2 SYGVQD (reference sequence). This CDR3 region has 20 residues. V was clipped by 8 bases and J by 2 bases; unmatched bases: 22.

This clone appeared a single time. CDR3 region: CASTGQGGIYEKLFF. CDR3 DNA: TGTGCCAGCACTGGACAGGGTGGAATATACGAAAAACTGTTTTTT. This chain links TRBV2 with TRBJ1-4, with TRBD1 identical over 8 bases. CDR1 SNHLY and CDR2 FYNNEI come from the germline V gene. V lost 7 bases, J lost 8 bases, and 12 bases stayed unmatched. The CDR3 runs 15 residues.

The chain carries TRBV18 and TRBJ2-5; no reliable D call. CDR1 and CDR2 from the germline V gene are KGHSH and LQKENI. Trimming took 3 bases from V and 2 from J, leaving 7 bases between them. This CDR3 is built from 13 residues. CDR3 nucleotide sequence: TGTGCCAGCTCACCCTTAGAACAAGAGACCCAGTACTTC. This codes for CASSPLEQETQYF.

The rearrangement links TRBV2 to TRBJ1-6; 7 bases map to TRBD1. Germline V CDR1 and CDR2: SNHLY, FYNNEI. The trim removed 7 bases at V and 6 bases at J, leaving 15 bases unmatched. The CDR3 totals 17 residues. This CDR3 is CASTKGGRLLSNSPLHF. CDR3 coding DNA: TGTGCCAGCACCAAAGGGGGCAGATTGCTCTCTAATTCACCCCTCCACTTT.

J is TRBJ1-1 and V is TRBV15; TRBD1 matches at 9 bases. V was pared by 8 bases and J by 5 bases, with 9 bases of the junction left unmatched. Germline CDR1 is LNHNV and CDR2 is YYDKDF (reference sequence). This CDR3 is 14 amino acids long. CDR3 bases: TGTGCCACCCGACCCTCGGACAGGGGTACTGAAGCTTTCTTT. This codes for CATRPSDRGTEAFF.

This clone was recorded a few times. This chain connects TRBV4-3 to TRBJ2-5, with D possibly matching TRBD2 (5 bases). The CDR3 spans 14 residues. Germline CDR1 is LGHNA and CDR2 is YSLEER. Trimming left V 0 bases short and J 5 bases short, with 10 bases between. The CDR3 loop reads CASSQEAWRETQYF. The CDR3 coding sequence is TGCGCCAGCAGCCAAGAGGCTTGGAGGGAGACCCAGTACTTC.

This clone was recorded a few times. The V and J genes are TRBV6-5 and TRBJ1-1; TRBD1 matches at 7 bases. The V and J ends lost 2 bases and 3 bases, in that order; junction bases with no gene match: 6. The CDR3 is 15 residues long. Germline values: CDR1 MNHEY, CDR2 SVGAGI. The CDR3 DNA is TGTGCCAGCAGTTACGACGGGACAGTGGACACTGAAGCTTTCTTT. This encodes CASSYDGTVDTEAFF.

This CDR3 reads CASSLVSKGVQFF. The CDR3, as DNA: TGTGCCAGCAGCTTAGTTTCTAAGGGGGTGCAGTTCTTC. The J gene is TRBJ2-1, the V gene TRBV7-2; the D gene is possibly TRBD1 (6 bases). In germline, CDR1 is SGHTA, CDR2 FQGNSA. Trimming stripped 1 base from V and 12 bases from J, with 13 bases between. This CDR3 spans 13 amino acids.

A few counts support this clone. This sequence joins TRBV13 and TRBJ2-1, with 8 bases lining up with TRBD2. There are 15 residues in the CDR3. The germline V gene has CDR1 PRHDT and CDR2 FYEKMQ (reference sequence). V lost 5 bases and J lost 4; bases outside the gene matches: 7. The CDR3 loop reads CASSPRGGAYNEQFF. The CDR3 nucleotides read TGTGCCAGCAGCCCACGGGGGGGAGCTTACAATGAGCAGTTCTTC.

The rearrangement links TRBV5-6 to TRBJ2-5; the D gene is possibly TRBD2 (6 bases). Looked up from germline, CDR1 is SGHDT and CDR2 is YYEEEE. Deletions cut 3 bases from V and 9 bases from J, with 21 bases between. The CDR3 length is 15 residues. The CDR3 region is CASSSPTSGDWAQYF. The CDR3 DNA follows: TGTGCCAGCAGCTCCCCGACTAGTGGGGATTGGGCCCAGTACTTC.

J is TRBJ1-6 and V is TRBV28; 7 bases line up with TRBD1. The CDR3 loop spans 14 amino acids. V was clipped by 5 bases and J by 10 bases; unmatched bases: 8. CDR1 is MDHEN, CDR2 SYDVKM, per germline. CDR3 sequence (DNA): TGTGCCAGCAGTGGACGACAGGGCTGGTCACCCCTCCACTTT. This sequence encodes CASSGRQGWSPLHF.

This chain's CDR3 is CASTPDWASGYEQYF. The CDR3 DNA is TGTGCCAGCACCCCGGATTGGGCCTCAGGCTACGAGCAGTACTTC. The gene calls are TRBV6-1 and TRBJ2-7; D is undetermined. The CDR3 spans 15 residues. V lost 7 bases and J 3 bases, leaving 19 bases between the germline ends. CDR1 MNHNS and CDR2 SASEGT come from the germline V gene.

CDR3: CASSPGGLDEKLFF. CDR3 coding DNA: TGTGCCAGCAGCCCCGGGGGTCTGGATGAAAAACTGTTTTTT. The gene calls are TRBV11-2 and TRBJ1-4, with D maybe TRBD1 (5 bases). The V end lost 5 bases, the J end lost 6 bases, and 13 bases lay between the germline ends. Germline loops: CDR1 SGHAT, CDR2 FQNNGV. The CDR3 has 14 amino acids. Full variable domain (rest looked up from reference TRBV11-2 and TRBJ1-4): EAGVAQSPRYKIIEKRQSVAFWCNPISGHATLYWYQQILGQGPKLLIQFQNNGVVDDSQLPKDRFSAERLKGVDSTLKIQPAKLEDSAVYLCASSPGGLDEKLFFGSGTQLSVL.

This chain uses TRBV27 with TRBJ2-1; D may be TRBD2 (5 bases). The CDR3 extends over 15 amino acids. V was pared by 4 bases and J by 0 bases, with 10 bases between. Germline V CDR1 and CDR2: MNHEY, SMNVEV (reference sequence). CDR3 nucleotides: TGTGCCAGCAGTTGGACTCCAAGCTCCTACAATGAGCAGTTCTTC. It translates to CASSWTPSSYNEQFF.